This TCR beta chain came from a study of cytomegalovirus exposure and HLA in healthy donors. For the study at large: Inside one of the first data releases sat around 86 million unique TCRs taken from HLA-typed donors.

Study-wide results and limits: According to an earlier analysis, most TCR beta V segments yielded productive rearrangements about 87% or about 30% of the time. Researchers reportedly found TCR beta sequences accurately predicted most subjects' HLA-A and HLA-B alleles. Analysis performed later found approximately 17,000 TCR beta sequences associated with HLA alleles at 0.05 false discovery rate.

Details on this clone: Its target is unknown.

V lost 10 bases and J lost 2; bases outside the gene matches: 8. Per germline, CDR1 SNHLY and CDR2 FYNNEI. The CDR3 is made up of 13 amino acids. The PCR made use of 60 Vbeta and 13 Jbeta primers. Repertoires were generated with immunoSEQ multiplex PCR, while TCRdb's copy carries only in-frame clones and drops some. The top ten hold roughly 4.5% of the sample, which has approximately 160,000 clones, around 83% seen once. The chain joins TRBV2 to TRBJ2-7, with 7 nucleotides matching TRBD1. This receptor was obtained from a man in his fifties in good health and CMV-seropositive. Sequencing used PBMCs. The CDR3 protein is CATTGVRTYEQYF. The CDR3 DNA reads as TGTGCCACAACAGGGGTTAGGACCTACGAGCAGTACTTC.